This T cell receptor beta chain was recorded in a study of blood T cell repertoires in COVID-19. The CDR3 has 17 residues. In germline, CDR1 is SGHTA, CDR2 FQGTGA. The V and J ends lost 5 bases and 5 bases, in that order; junction bases with no gene match: 9. This table comes from immunoSEQ multiplex PCR, and its TCRdb copy is limited to in-frame clones, with some not included. The sample holds some 120,000 clones; approximately 87% are singletons and the top ten take 2% to 2.5%. The sample holds one count of this clone. The TCR was taken from a man aged 25-45 years with acute or convalescent COVID-19. The chain couples TRBV7-3 to TRBJ2-3, with 14 bases aligning to TRBD2. Sequenced sample: peripheral blood. The CDR3 reads CASSLGLAGGRGDTQYF. The CDR3 region has the DNA TGTGCCAGCAGCCTCGGACTAGCGGGGGGCCGGGGAGATACGCAGTATTTT. The full variable domain, its missing parts supplied by reference TRBV7-3 and TRBJ2-3, is GAGVSQTPSNKVTEKGKYVELRCDPISGHTALYWYRQSLGQGPEFLIYFQGTGAADDSGLPNDRFFAVRPEGSVSTLKIQRTERGDSAVYLCASSLGLAGGRGDTQYFGPGTRLTVL.